The entry below gives a single TCR beta chain sequence along with its context. Its antigen remains unidentified. The sample originates from a study of identifying expanded T cells in peripheral blood. Findings of the study overall: Two-week clone count variance significantly increased as total template count grew. Technical replicates showed roughly 1.2 changed clones; two weeks about 16; four weeks 19.

This CDR3 comprises 19 residues. The germline CDR1 and CDR2 sequences are LNHNV and YYDKDF (reference sequence). V dropped 3 bases and J dropped 6 bases, with 26 bases sitting between them. No infections or other immune events were documented during collection. The assay was immunoSEQ multiplex PCR, and TCRdb's table has in-frame clones only and misses some. The sample includes approximately 100,000 clones, roughly nine tenths seen only once; the top ten take about a sixth. This TCR derives from a person between 18 and 75 years old in good health. The rearrangement links TRBV15 to TRBJ2-2; maybe TRBD2 (6 bases). The source material was blood. The CDR3 bases are TGTGCCACCAGCAGTCTCAAAAACACTGCGGAGGGCGACGCCGGGGAGCTGTTTTTT. Protein product: CATSSLKNTAEGDAGELFF.